A selection of T cell receptor beta chains follows, all from one sample in a study of T-cell reconstitution after alpha-beta-depleted transplantation in children. TCRdb analysed the PCR reads with MiXCR anew, one entry per CDR3 protein. The table has 150,000 to 200,000 distinct CDR3 sequences, 5% to 7.5% seen once. This material consisted of PBMCs, taken before TCRalphabeta/CD19-depleted stem cell transplant. The source is a girl under three years old with combined immunodeficiency, due to receive a stem cell transplant. Both conserved end residues are part of each CDR3. D genes are given only for firm matches. Clone size appears in some rows only: once, few, many, or a class for an expanded clone.

>TRBV28|many|TRBJ2-1|TRBD2
CASSPSSSGRNEQFF
TGTGCCAGCAGTCCTAGCTCTAGCGGTCGGAATGAGCAGTTCTTC
>TRBV13|many|TRBJ2-7|NA
CASTSGRDEQYF
TGTGCCAGCACGTCAGGTCGGGACGAGCAGTACTTC
>TRBV12-3/TRBV12-4|many|TRBJ1-4|NA
CASSLFGEKLFF
TGTGCCAGCAGTTTATTCGGTGAAAAACTGTTTTTT
>TRBV9|many|TRBJ2-7|TRBD2
CASSGTSGSYEQYF
TGTGCCAGCAGCGGGACTAGCGGCTCCTACGAGCAGTACTTC
>TRBV19|NA|TRBJ1-5|TRBD1
CASRFTGDLNQPQHF
TGTGCCAGTAGGTTCACAGGGGACCTCAATCAGCCCCAGCATTTT
>TRBV11-2|few|TRBJ2-7|NA
CASSSWTYRSYEQYF
TGTGCCAGCAGCTCCTGGACCTACCGCTCCTACGAGCAGTACTTC
>TRBV4-1|NA|TRBJ1-1|TRBD1
CASSQVGQLLPAFF
TGCGCCAGCAGCCAAGTGGGACAGCTACTCCCAGCTTTCTTT
>TRBV7-9|NA|TRBJ1-1|NA
CASSQTTENTEAFF
TGTGCCAGCAGCCAAACGACAGAGAACACTGAAGCTTTCTTT
>TRBV4-2|many|TRBJ2-7|NA
CASSQDRVNEQYF
TGTGCCAGCAGCCAAGACAGGGTAAACGAGCAGTACTTC
>TRBV12-3/TRBV12-4|many|TRBJ2-1|NA
CASSSPLSNEQFF
TGTGCCAGCAGTTCTCCACTCTCTAATGAGCAGTTCTTC
>TRBV21-1|many|TRBJ2-1|NA
CASSIVTSGRGSYNEQFF
TGTGCCAGCAGCATCGTGACTAGCGGGAGGGGGTCCTACAATGAGCAGTTCTTC
>TRBV12-3/TRBV12-4|many|TRBJ2-7|NA
CASRWGTYEQYF
TGTGCCAGCAGGTGGGGCACCTACGAGCAGTACTTC
>TRBV13|many|TRBJ2-4|NA
CASSHAGLAKNIQYF
TGTGCCAGCAGCCATGCGGGACTAGCCAAAAACATTCAGTACTTC
>TRBV21-1|NA|TRBJ1-5|NA
CASQGVRVSNQPQHF
TGTGCCAGCCAGGGGGTGAGGGTGAGCAATCAGCCCCAGCATTTT
>TRBV6-2/TRBV6-3|many|TRBJ2-3|TRBD2
CASSYSSSGSTQYF
TGTGCCAGCAGTTACTCTTCTAGCGGGTCCACGCAGTATTTT
>TRBV5-8|many|TRBJ2-1|NA
CASSLVAQVNYNEQFF
TGTGCCAGCAGCTTGGTAGCCCAGGTGAACTACAATGAGCAGTTCTTC
>TRBV12-3/TRBV12-4|many|TRBJ1-2|NA
CASSFPGIYGYTF
TGTGCCAGCAGTTTCCCAGGGATCTATGGCTACACCTTC
>TRBV28|many|TRBJ2-1|NA
CASSFFWGGAQRTSSYNEQFF
TGTGCCAGCAGTTTTTTTTGGGGGGGCGCGCAGCGGACGAGCTCCTACAATGAGCAGTTCTTC
>TRBV6-2/TRBV6-3|many|TRBJ2-7|NA
CASSYSQVYEQYF
TGTGCCAGCAGTTACTCGCAGGTGTACGAGCAGTACTTC
>TRBV15|many|TRBJ2-5|TRBD2
CATSRLLAGAVETQYF
TGTGCCACCAGCAGACTACTAGCGGGAGCGGTAGAGACCCAGTACTTC
>TRBV16|NA|TRBJ1-2|TRBD1
CSSSPEGAANYGYTF
TGTTCCAGCAGTCCTGAGGGGGCGGCTAACTATGGCTACACCTTC
>TRBV7-2|many|TRBJ2-7|NA
CASSLIHEQYF
TGTGCCAGCAGCTTAATCCACGAGCAGTACTTC
>TRBV27|few|TRBJ2-1|TRBD1
CASSRRTGQSASYNEQFF
TGTGCCAGCAGTCGAAGGACAGGACAGTCTGCCTCCTACAATGAGCAGTTCTTC
>TRBV5-1|many|TRBJ2-3|NA
CASSLEGTDTQYF
TGCGCCAGCAGCTTGGAGGGAACAGATACGCAGTATTTT
>TRBV5-1|NA|TRBJ2-1|TRBD2
CASSLARGLAVNEQFF
TGCGCCAGCAGCTTGGCCAGGGGACTAGCCGTAAATGAGCAGTTCTTC
>TRBV27|many|TRBJ2-1|NA
CASSLGTLSSYNEQFF
TGTGCCAGCAGTTTAGGGACCTTAAGCTCCTACAATGAGCAGTTCTTC
>TRBV11-3|many|TRBJ2-1|NA
CASSSQGQIEQFF
TGTGCCAGCAGCTCCCAAGGGCAGATAGAGCAGTTCTTC
>TRBV6-2/TRBV6-3|many|TRBJ2-6|NA
CASSPRLTGANVLTF
TGTGCCAGCAGTCCCAGGCTTACGGGGGCCAACGTCCTGACTTTC
>TRBV7-2|many|TRBJ2-1|NA
CASRSNKAGASYNEQFF
TGTGCCAGCAGGTCCAATAAAGCGGGTGCCTCCTACAATGAGCAGTTCTTC
>TRBV15|NA|TRBJ2-5|NA
CATSSHRGMQRETQYF
TGTGCCACCAGCTCCCATCGGGGCATGCAGCGAGAGACCCAGTACTTC